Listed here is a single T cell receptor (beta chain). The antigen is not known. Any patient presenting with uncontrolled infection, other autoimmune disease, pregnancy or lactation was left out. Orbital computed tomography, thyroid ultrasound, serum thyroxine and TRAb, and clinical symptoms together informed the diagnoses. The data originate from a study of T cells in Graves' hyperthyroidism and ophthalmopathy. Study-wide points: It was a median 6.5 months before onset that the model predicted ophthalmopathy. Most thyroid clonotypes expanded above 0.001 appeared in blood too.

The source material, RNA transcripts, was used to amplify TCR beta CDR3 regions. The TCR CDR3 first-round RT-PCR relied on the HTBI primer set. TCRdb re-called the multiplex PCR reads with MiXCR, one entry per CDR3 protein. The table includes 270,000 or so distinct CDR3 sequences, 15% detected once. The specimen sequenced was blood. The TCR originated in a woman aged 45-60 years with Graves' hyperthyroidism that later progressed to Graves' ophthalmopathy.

CDR3 DNA: TGTGCCAGCAGCTTGGCTAGCGGGAGGGTAGTCAATGAGCAGTTCTTC. Protein sequence: CASSLASGRVVNEQFF. The chain combines TRBV7-2 with TRBJ2-1; 12 nucleotides match TRBD2. The length of the CDR3 is 16 residues. Trimming took 3 bases from V and 6 from J; bases not matched to a gene: 6. The germline V gene encodes CDR1 SGHTA and CDR2 FQGNSA. The full variable domain, with the rest looked up from reference TRBV7-2 and TRBJ2-1, is GAGVSQSPSNKVTEKGKDVELRCDPISGHTALYWYRQSLGQGLEFLIYFQGNSAPDKSGLPSDRFSAERTGGSVSTLTIQRTQQEDSAVYLCASSLASGRVVNEQFFGPGTRLTVL.